What follows are 30 T cell receptor beta chains derived from one specimen sequenced in a study of cytomegalovirus exposure and HLA in healthy donors. The PCR made use of 60 Vbeta and 13 Jbeta primers. The repertoire was sequenced with immunoSEQ multiplex PCR; TCRdb's copy has only in-frame clones and lacks some. This sample yields about 93,000 clones, of which under 85% are seen a single time; 3.3% belongs to the top ten. Sequencing was carried out using PBMCs. The receptors were gathered from a woman in her thirties or forties in good health and CMV-seronegative.

V and J are TRBV5-1 and TRBJ2-6; D gene unclear. Germline V gene sequence: CDR1 SGHRS, CDR2 YFSETQ. Between the trimmed V and J ends, which lost 0 bases and 4 bases, there was a span of 17 bases. The CDR3 runs 18 residues. The DNA for the CDR3 is TGCGCCAGCAGCTTGGCCCTACAGTCCCTGTCGGGGGCCAACGTCCTGACTTTC. It specifies CASSLALQSLSGANVLTF.

The V gene is TRBV28, the J gene TRBJ1-6; 9 nucleotides align to TRBD1. The length of the CDR3 is 15 residues. The germline V gene has CDR1 MDHEN and CDR2 SYDVKM. V shed 5 bases and J 13 bases; nucleotides not matched to a gene: 12. CDR3 bases: TGTGCCAGCAGTCCGCCCGGGACAGGGATCAGGCCCCTCCACTTT. Protein product: CASSPPGTGIRPLHF. Full variable domain (outside the CDR3, taken from reference TRBV28 and TRBJ1-6): DVKVTQSSRYLVKRTGEKVFLECVQDMDHENMFWYRQDPGLGLRLIYFSYDVKMKEKGDIPEGYSVSREKKERFSLILESASTNQTSMYLCASSPPGTGIRPLHFGNGTRLTVT.

This clone has a single count. The chain's CDR3 is CASSDIVGRDKVRYEQYF. The CDR3, as DNA: TGTGCCAGCAGTGATATAGTGGGCCGGGACAAAGTCCGCTACGAGCAGTACTTC. The rearrangement joins TRBV2 to TRBJ2-7; a possible D gene is TRBD1 (6 bases). The CDR3 loop spans 18 amino acids. Germline CDR1 is SNHLY and CDR2 is FYNNEI. The V end was cut by 3 bases, the J end by 3 bases, with 24 bases between.

The chain uses TRBV2 and TRBJ2-7, with TRBD1 matching over 11 bases. Germline values: CDR1 SNHLY, CDR2 FYNNEI. CDR3 length: 16 amino acids. Trimming took 4 bases from V and 6 from J; bases not matched to a gene: 11. The CDR3 loop is CASSARTGTGGFEQYF. The CDR3 region has the DNA TGTGCCAGCAGTGCCCGGACCGGGACAGGGGGGTTCGAGCAGTACTTC.

The J gene is TRBJ1-6, the V gene TRBV27; D gene ambiguous. Germline V CDR1 and CDR2: MNHEY, SMNVEV (reference sequence). This CDR3 is built from 16 residues. V was shortened by 8 bases and J by 0 bases, with 14 bases between the two germline ends. CDR3 in amino acids: CASRGGLSSYNSPLHF. CDR3 sequence (DNA): TGTGCCAGCCGGGGAGGCCTGAGCTCCTATAATTCACCCCTCCACTTT.

The rearrangement links TRBV20-1 to TRBJ2-1; a possible D gene is TRBD2 (5 bases). The V end was cut by 5 bases, the J end by 8 bases, with 10 bases between. The germline gives CDR1 DFQATT, CDR2 SNEGSKA (reference sequence). CDR3 size: 11 residues. CDR3: CSAWRRDEQFF. CDR3 sequence (DNA): TGCAGTGCTTGGAGGCGCGATGAGCAGTTCTTC.

V gene TRBV6-5 combines with J gene TRBJ1-2; D perhaps matches TRBD1 (5 bases). Trimming pared 7 bases from V and 8 bases from J, leaving 14 bases between. The germline CDR1 and CDR2 sequences are MNHEY and SVGAGI. CDR3 length equals 12 residues. The CDR3 nucleotides are TGTGCCAGCACCGACGGGGGTAGAGGCTACACCTTC. Protein: CASTDGGRGYTF.

V is TRBV19 and J is TRBJ1-5; D is possibly TRBD1 (6 bases). The length of the CDR3 is 15 residues. V lost 6 bases and J 4 bases, leaving 16 bases between the germline ends. CDR1 and CDR2 from the germline V gene are LNHDA and SQIVND (reference sequence). CDR3 protein: CASRGGADHNQPQHF. The CDR3 DNA reads as TGTGCCAGTAGGGGGGGGGCGGATCATAATCAGCCCCAGCATTTT.

The V gene is TRBV19, the J gene TRBJ1-1, with 8 bases lining up with TRBD1. The CDR3 consists of 15 residues. V gave up 5 bases and J gave up 1 base; unmatched junction bases: 6. Germline-derived CDR1 and CDR2 are LNHDA and SQIVND (reference sequence). This CDR3 is CASSPGTGGNTEAFF. CDR3 nucleotide sequence: TGTGCCAGTAGTCCGGGGACAGGAGGGAACACTGAAGCTTTCTTT. The entire variable domain, with the rest obtained from reference TRBV19 and TRBJ1-1, is as follows: DGGITQSPKYLFRKEGQNVTLSCEQNLNHDAMYWYRQDPGQGLRLIYYSQIVNDFQKGDIAEGYSVSREKKESFPLTVTSAQKNPTAFYLCASSPGTGGNTEAFFGQGTRLTVV.

The chain combines TRBV15 with TRBJ2-7; 8 nucleotides align to TRBD1. Germline CDR1 reads LNHNV; CDR2 reads YYDKDF (reference sequence). The CDR3 runs to 13 residues. The trim removed 4 bases at V and 6 bases at J, leaving 5 bases unmatched. The CDR3 region is CATSKVTGGEQYF. As DNA, the CDR3 is TGTGCCACCAGCAAAGTCACAGGGGGCGAGCAGTACTTC.

A single count supports this clone. The V and J genes are TRBV6-5 and TRBJ2-1; TRBD1 agrees at 8 bases. With 1 base clipped from V and 8 bases from J, the junction kept 10 bases outside the gene matches. The CDR3 extends over 16 amino acids. CDR1 MNHEY and CDR2 SVGAGI come from the germline V gene. The CDR3 coding sequence is TGTGCCAGCAGTTACTTCTTTAACAGGGGGAAAGATGAGCAGTTCTTC. Protein sequence: CASSYFFNRGKDEQFF.

V and J are TRBV6-6 and TRBJ2-7, with 7 nucleotides matching TRBD1. CDR3 length: 15 residues. Germline V gene sequence: CDR1 MNHNY, CDR2 SVGAGI (reference sequence). With V trimmed by 6 bases and J by 4 bases, 12 bases remained unmatched. CDR3 amino acids: CASSRMGQTSYEQYF. CDR3 nucleotides: TGTGCCAGCAGCAGGATGGGACAGACGTCTTACGAGCAGTACTTC.

V and J are TRBV27 and TRBJ2-1; possibly TRBD1 for D (5 bases). The germline CDR1 and CDR2 sequences are MNHEY and SMNVEV (reference sequence). The V end was cut by 8 bases, the J end by 6 bases, with 17 bases between. This CDR3 has 14 amino acids. The CDR3 bases are TGTGCCAGCGGACACCAAGGAATACTCAATGAGCAGTTCTTC. This sequence encodes CASGHQGILNEQFF.

As for this clone: At one end the junction does not follow the germline gene, possibly because of a read error. The J gene is TRBJ2-7, the V gene TRBV15; D possibly corresponds to TRBD2 (5 bases). This CDR3 region has 13 residues. Germline V gene data show CDR1 as LNHNV and CDR2 as YYDKDF (reference sequence). CDR3 sequence (DNA): TGTGCCACCAGCAGAGATGGGAGATGCGAGCAGTGCTTC. Translating gives CATSRDGRCEQCF.

V gene TRBV11-3 combines with J gene TRBJ2-1; 7 bases map to TRBD2. The V gene's germline CDR1 is SGHNT and CDR2 YENEEA. CDR3 length: 16 residues. V lost 5 bases, J lost 2 bases, and 9 bases stayed unmatched. The DNA of the CDR3 is TGTGCCAGCAGCCCCCGTGGCCTAGCGGCCTACAATGAGCAGTTCTTC. Translated, it gives CASSPRGLAAYNEQFF.

The rearrangement joins TRBV27 to TRBJ2-7; the match to TRBD1 covers 8 bases. Per the germline V gene, CDR1 is MNHEY and CDR2 is SMNVEV (reference sequence). The CDR3 is made up of 11 amino acids. J gave up 6 bases and V 9 bases, and 4 bases lay outside the gene matches. CDR3 bases: TGTGCCAGGCGACAGGGGTGCGAGCAGTACTTC. This gives the protein CARRQGCEQYF.

The chain has TRBV6-5 and TRBJ2-7; 8 positions match TRBD2. The CDR3 sequence is 14 residues long. V gave up 4 bases and J gave up 5 bases; unmatched junction bases: 7. Germline lookup yields CDR1 MNHEY and CDR2 SVGAGI. As DNA, the CDR3 is TGTGCCAGCAGTTGGAGCGGGAGAAGCAACGAGCAGTACTTC. This codes for CASSWSGRSNEQYF.

This rearrangement joins TRBV28 to TRBJ1-5, with D uncertain. The germline V and J ends were trimmed by 4 bases and 0 bases, with 7 bases remaining between them. This CDR3 contains 14 residues. Germline CDR1 and CDR2: MDHEN and SYDVKM. The CDR3 bases are TGTGCCAGCAGTTACCGGGTTAGCAATCAGCCCCAGCATTTT. Protein product: CASSYRVSNQPQHF.

The CDR3: CGMATNEKLFF. For the CDR3, the DNA is TGCGGCATGGCAACTAATGAAAAACTGTTTTTT. The rearrangement uses TRBV20-1 and TRBJ1-4; unclear D gene. The CDR3 totals 11 residues. From germline, CDR1 is DFQATT and CDR2 SNEGSKA (reference sequence).

The rearrangement joins TRBV7-9 to TRBJ2-7; 7 bases align to TRBD2. Germline lookup yields CDR1 SEHNR and CDR2 FQNEAQ (reference sequence). After removal of 10 bases from V and 6 bases from J, the junction contained 12 bases not matched to a gene. This CDR3 has 13 residues. This CDR3 is CAMTGTTPGEQYF. CDR3 DNA sequence: TGTGCCATGACCGGGACTACTCCTGGCGAGCAGTACTTC.

J is TRBJ1-5 and V is TRBV11-2; TRBD1 aligns across 8 bases. The J segment lost 6 bases and the V segment lost 2 bases, leaving 0 bases of the junction unmatched. The CDR3 contains 13 residues. In germline, CDR1 is SGHAT, CDR2 FQNNGV. The chain's CDR3 is CASSLQGAQPQHF. The CDR3 nucleotides read TGTGCCAGCAGCTTACAGGGGGCTCAGCCCCAGCATTTT.

The chain uses TRBV6-1 and TRBJ2-7; tentatively, D is TRBD1 (5 bases). This CDR3 is built from 16 residues. Trimming took off 2 bases at V and 2 bases at J, with 16 bases between the two ends. The germline CDR1 and CDR2 sequences are MNHNS and SASEGT. The CDR3 loop reads CASSEPRTSSTYEQYF. Here the CDR3 DNA reads TGTGCCAGCAGTGAACCCAGGACAAGTAGTACCTACGAGCAGTACTTC.

This chain uses TRBV5-1 with TRBJ1-2, with 10 bases matching TRBD1. The CDR3 runs 15 residues. From germline, CDR1 is SGHRS and CDR2 YFSETQ. J lost 4 bases, V lost 4 bases, and 7 bases had no gene match. The CDR3 region has the DNA TGCGCCAGCAGCCATTCGACAGGGGGCGCCTATGGCTACACCTTC. Its protein is CASSHSTGGAYGYTF.

The chain links TRBV5-1 to TRBJ2-5; TRBD2 is a possible D gene (5 bases). The CDR3 sequence is 17 residues long. The germline V gene has CDR1 SGHRS and CDR2 YFSETQ. V was clipped by 2 bases and J by 5 bases, with 22 bases between them. The CDR3 sequence: CASSFDSRARVGETQYF. The DNA of the CDR3 is TGCGCCAGCAGCTTTGACTCGCGGGCTCGAGTGGGTGAGACCCAGTACTTC.

About this clone itself: Other DNA sequences in this specimen translate into the identical CDR3. V is TRBV5-1 and J is TRBJ2-1, with a weak D call TRBD2 (5 bases). The CDR3 consists of 15 residues. CDR1 and CDR2 (germline): SGHRS, YFSETQ. V was clipped by 0 bases and J by 4 bases, with 11 bases between them. The CDR3 here is CASSLGGGGYNEQFF. CDR3 nucleotides: TGCGCCAGCAGCTTGGGAGGCGGAGGATACAATGAGCAGTTCTTC.

CDR3: CASSLERTGELFF. The CDR3, as DNA: TGTGCCAGCAGCCTAGAACGTACCGGGGAGCTGTTTTTT. The genes are TRBV5-8 and TRBJ2-2; D unresolved. The CDR3 is 13 amino acids. V lost 4 bases, J lost 5 bases, and 9 bases lay in between. The germline CDR1 and CDR2 sequences are SGHTS and YDEGEE.

The V and J genes are TRBV11-1 and TRBJ2-5; D possibly corresponds to TRBD1 (5 bases). There are 14 residues in the CDR3. Germline lookup yields CDR1 SGHAT and CDR2 FQDESV (reference sequence). V dropped 5 bases and J dropped 1 base, with 11 bases sitting between them. This chain's CDR3 is CASSPRQPQETQYF. CDR3 coding DNA: TGTGCCAGCAGCCCTCGACAGCCCCAAGAGACCCAGTACTTC.

The V gene is TRBV19, the J gene TRBJ2-5; tentatively, D is TRBD2 (5 bases). V was shortened by 6 bases and J by 5 bases, with 19 bases between the two germline ends. Germline CDR1 is LNHDA and CDR2 is SQIVND (reference sequence). The CDR3 totals 15 residues. CDR3 sequence (DNA): TGTGCCAGTAGGGGTTATGCGGGCACAGAGGAGACCCAGTACTTC. Translating gives CASRGYAGTEETQYF.

This clone was counted between two and nine times. The chain couples TRBV5-4 to TRBJ1-1; no reliable D call. V lost 4 bases and J lost 2, with 12 bases in between. The germline V gene has CDR1 SGHNT and CDR2 YYREEE (reference sequence). The CDR3 totals 14 residues. The CDR3 DNA reads TGTGCCAGCAGCCGCTCGACAATTAACACTGAAGCTTTCTTT. Amino acid sequence: CASSRSTINTEAFF.

The rearrangement joins TRBV2 to TRBJ2-7; 7 positions agree with TRBD1. With 6 bases clipped from V and 7 bases from J, the junction kept 9 bases outside the gene matches. CDR1 is SNHLY and CDR2 is FYNNEI in the germline V gene. The CDR3 covers 13 residues. In DNA, the CDR3 is TGTGCCAGCAGGGTAACAGGGGTGGGGGAGCAGTACTTC. Encoded protein: CASRVTGVGEQYF.